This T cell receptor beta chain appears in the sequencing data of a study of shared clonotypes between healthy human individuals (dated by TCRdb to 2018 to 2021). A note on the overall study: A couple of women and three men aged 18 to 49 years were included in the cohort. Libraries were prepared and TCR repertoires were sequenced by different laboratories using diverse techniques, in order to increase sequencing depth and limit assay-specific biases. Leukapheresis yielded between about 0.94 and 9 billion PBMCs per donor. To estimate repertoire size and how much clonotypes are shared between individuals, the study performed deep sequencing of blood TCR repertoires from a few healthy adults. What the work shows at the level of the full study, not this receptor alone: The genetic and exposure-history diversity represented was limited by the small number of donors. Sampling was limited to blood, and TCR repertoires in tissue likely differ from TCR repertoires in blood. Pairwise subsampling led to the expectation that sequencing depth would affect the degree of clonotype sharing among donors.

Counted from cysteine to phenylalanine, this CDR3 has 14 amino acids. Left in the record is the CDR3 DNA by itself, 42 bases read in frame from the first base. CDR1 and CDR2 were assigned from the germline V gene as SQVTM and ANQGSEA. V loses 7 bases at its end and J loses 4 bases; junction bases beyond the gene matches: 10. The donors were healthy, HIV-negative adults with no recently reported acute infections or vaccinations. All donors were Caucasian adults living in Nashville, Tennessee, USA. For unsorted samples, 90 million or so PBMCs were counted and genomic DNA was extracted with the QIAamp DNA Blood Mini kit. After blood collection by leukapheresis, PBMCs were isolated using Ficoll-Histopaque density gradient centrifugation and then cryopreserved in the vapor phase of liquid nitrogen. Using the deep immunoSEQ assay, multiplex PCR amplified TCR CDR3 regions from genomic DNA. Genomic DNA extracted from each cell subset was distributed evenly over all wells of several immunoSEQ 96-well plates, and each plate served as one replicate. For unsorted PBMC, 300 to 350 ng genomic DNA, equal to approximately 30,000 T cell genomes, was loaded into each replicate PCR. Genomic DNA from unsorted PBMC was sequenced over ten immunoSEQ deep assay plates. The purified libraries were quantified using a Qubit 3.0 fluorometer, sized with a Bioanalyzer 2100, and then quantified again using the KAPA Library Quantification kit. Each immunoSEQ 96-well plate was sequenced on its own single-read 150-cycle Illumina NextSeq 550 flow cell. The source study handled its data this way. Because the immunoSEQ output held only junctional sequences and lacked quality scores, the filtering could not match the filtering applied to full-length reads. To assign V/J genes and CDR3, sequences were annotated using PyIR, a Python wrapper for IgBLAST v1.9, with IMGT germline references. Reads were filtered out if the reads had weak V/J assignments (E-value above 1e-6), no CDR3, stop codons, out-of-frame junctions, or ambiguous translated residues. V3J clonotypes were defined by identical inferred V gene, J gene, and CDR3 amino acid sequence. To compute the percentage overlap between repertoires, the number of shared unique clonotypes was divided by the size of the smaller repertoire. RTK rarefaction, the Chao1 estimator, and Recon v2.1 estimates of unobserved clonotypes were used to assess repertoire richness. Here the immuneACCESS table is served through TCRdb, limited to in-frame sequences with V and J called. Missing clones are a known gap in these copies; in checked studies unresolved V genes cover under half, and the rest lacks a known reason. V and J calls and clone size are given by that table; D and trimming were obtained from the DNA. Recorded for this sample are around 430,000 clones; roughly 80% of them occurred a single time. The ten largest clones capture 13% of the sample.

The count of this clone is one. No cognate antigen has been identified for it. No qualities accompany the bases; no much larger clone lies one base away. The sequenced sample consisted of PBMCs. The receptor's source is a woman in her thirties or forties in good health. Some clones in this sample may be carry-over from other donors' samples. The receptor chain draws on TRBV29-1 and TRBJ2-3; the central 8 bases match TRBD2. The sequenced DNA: TGCAGCGCAGGAGCGGGAGAAGGGGCAGATACGCAGTATTTT. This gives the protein CSAGAGEGADTQYF.